The 26 T cell receptor beta chains below come from one sample, sequenced in a study of OX40 agonist ivuxolimab in advanced cancers. Clones were read by immunoSEQ multiplex PCR, and TCRdb kept only the in-frame ones, dropping some. The table shows about 68,000 clones, with about 90% occurring only once. The material sequenced was CD4+ or CD8+ T cells sorted from blood, taken in a trial of the OX40 agonist ivuxolimab. Receptors originate from an adult with an advanced solid tumor such as melanoma, head and neck, liver or kidney cancer.

This chain uses TRBV11-2 with TRBJ2-1; 7 bases map to TRBD2. This CDR3 has 15 amino acids. The J segment lost 3 bases and the V segment lost 3 bases, leaving 5 bases of the junction unmatched. Germline values: CDR1 SGHAT, CDR2 FQNNGV. The CDR3 region is CASSFDSGRYNEQFF. DNA of the CDR3: TGTGCCAGCAGCTTCGATAGCGGGCGCTACAATGAGCAGTTCTTC.

This chain links TRBV11-1 with TRBJ2-1, with a weak D call TRBD2 (6 bases). Trimming took off 5 bases at V and 4 bases at J, with 9 bases between the two ends. The CDR3 length is 13 residues. In germline, CDR1 is SGHAT, CDR2 FQDESV (reference sequence). The CDR3 region has the DNA TGTGCCAGCAGCGCGGGACCTTACAATGAGCAGTTCTTC. This codes for CASSAGPYNEQFF.

The V call is TRBV10-1, the J call TRBJ2-4; TRBD1 might be the D (6 bases). Germline V gene data show CDR1 as WNHNN and CDR2 as SYGVQD (reference sequence). There are 16 residues in the CDR3. V shed 7 bases and J shed 2 bases, with 18 bases lying between them. CDR3 sequence (DNA): TGCGCCAGCACTGACCGCCAGGGGCGGTCCAAAAACATTCAGTACTTC. Its protein product is CASTDRQGRSKNIQYF.

CDR3 sequence: CASSLASLPSYNEQFF. The CDR3, as DNA: TGCGCCAGCAGCTTGGCAAGTCTCCCGTCCTACAATGAGCAGTTCTTC. The rearrangement links TRBV5-1 to TRBJ2-1; unclear D gene. CDR3 length equals 16 residues. The germline V gene has CDR1 SGHRS and CDR2 YFSETQ. V was trimmed by 0 bases and J by 1 base, leaving 11 bases between them. Drawing the rest from reference TRBV5-1 and TRBJ2-1, the complete variable domain is KAGVTQTPRYLIKTRGQQVTLSCSPISGHRSVSWYQQTPGQGLQFLFEYFSETQRNKGNFPGRFSGRQFSNSRSEMNVSTLELGDSALYLCASSLASLPSYNEQFFGPGTRLTVL.

V and J are TRBV9 and TRBJ2-6; D is ambiguous. The CDR3 is made up of 14 amino acids. Deletions cut 5 bases from V and 0 bases from J, with 6 bases between. Germline-derived CDR1 and CDR2 are SGDLS and YYNGEE. The CDR3 here is CASRPTSGANVLTF. CDR3 sequence (DNA): TGTGCCAGCAGACCGACCTCTGGGGCCAACGTCCTGACTTTC. Together with reference TRBV9 and TRBJ2-6, the CDR3 gives the full variable domain: DSGVTQTPKHLITATGQRVTLRCSPRSGDLSVYWYQQSLDQGLQFLIQYYNGEERAKGNILERFSAQQFPDLHSELNLSSLELGDSALYFCASRPTSGANVLTFGAGSRLTVL.

The rearrangement links TRBV7-8 to TRBJ2-4; weak D call: TRBD2 (6 bases). This CDR3 is built from 15 residues. V was clipped by 5 bases and J by 5 bases, with 16 bases between them. The germline V gene has CDR1 SGHVS and CDR2 FQNEAQ. CDR3 DNA: TGTGCCAGCAGCCTAGGAGGGAACGCGCAAAACATTCAGTACTTC. As protein: CASSLGGNAQNIQYF.

This chain uses TRBV6-6 with TRBJ1-2, with TRBD1 matching over 7 bases. The CDR3 is made up of 14 amino acids. Germline trimming cut 6 bases from V and 7 bases from J; bases unmatched to any gene: 11. Germline V lookup: CDR1 MNHNY, CDR2 SVGAGI (reference sequence). The CDR3 is CASRQGQSTIGYTF. In nucleotides, the CDR3 is TGTGCCAGCAGACAGGGACAGTCAACTATTGGCTACACCTTC.

This clone was picked up one time. The chain uses TRBV18 and TRBJ2-7; the match to TRBD2 covers 8 bases. Germline V gene lookup returns CDR1 KGHSH and CDR2 LQKENI. CDR3 length: 14 residues. Trimming at V came to 5 bases and at J to 2 bases, leaving 5 bases not matched to a gene. The DNA for the CDR3 is TGTGCCAGCTCATCTCCGGGACTAGCCTACGAGCAGTACTTC. Protein sequence: CASSSPGLAYEQYF.

The V gene is TRBV27, the J gene TRBJ2-3; weak D call: TRBD2 (7 bases). Trimming cost V 7 bases and J 6 bases, with 26 bases left between them. CDR1 and CDR2 (germline): MNHEY, SMNVEV (reference sequence). The CDR3 sequence is 17 residues long. CDR3 amino acids: CASTTSRGREIADTQYF. The DNA of the CDR3 is TGTGCCAGCACCACCTCCCGGGGGCGGGAGATCGCGGATACGCAGTATTTT.

The CDR3 loop reads CASSRTSYGYTF. CDR3 DNA sequence: TGTGCCAGTAGTCGAACTTCGTATGGCTACACCTTC. The chain carries TRBV19 and TRBJ1-2; D is unclear. The V gene's germline CDR1 is LNHDA and CDR2 SQIVND (reference sequence). The length of the CDR3 is 12 residues. The V gene lost 5 bases and the J gene lost 5 bases, with 9 bases spanning the gap. Together with reference TRBV19 and TRBJ1-2, the CDR3 gives the full variable domain: DGGITQSPKYLFRKEGQNVTLSCEQNLNHDAMYWYRQDPGQGLRLIYYSQIVNDFQKGDIAEGYSVSREKKESFPLTVTSAQKNPTAFYLCASSRTSYGYTFGSGTRLTVV.

The chain links TRBV7-7 to TRBJ2-3; possible D gene TRBD1, 6 bases. Trimming cost V 5 bases and J 1 base, with 13 bases left between them. The CDR3 consists of 15 residues. Germline V gives CDR1 SSHAT, CDR2 FNYEAQ (reference sequence). CDR3 region: CASSPTGLGTDTQYF. DNA for the CDR3: TGTGCCAGCAGCCCTACAGGGTTGGGCACAGATACGCAGTATTTT. The full variable domain, its missing parts supplied by reference TRBV7-7 and TRBJ2-3, is GAGVSQSPRYKVTKRGQDVTLRCDPISSHATLYWYQQALGQGPEFLTYFNYEAQPDKSGLPSDRFSAERPEGSISTLTIQRTEQRDSAMYRCASSPTGLGTDTQYFGPGTRLTVL.

This chain links TRBV6-5 with TRBJ1-2; 7 bases line up with TRBD1. The V segment lost 6 bases and the J segment 8 bases; nucleotides outside the gene matches: 9. The CDR3 is made up of 13 amino acids. Germline V gives CDR1 MNHEY, CDR2 SVGAGI. CDR3 sequence: CASSRTGLWGYTF. In nucleotides, the CDR3 is TGTGCCAGCAGCCGGACAGGCTTGTGGGGCTACACCTTC.

The CDR3 loop is CATSRDLPTRSEKLFF. The CDR3 DNA follows: TGTGCCACCAGCAGAGATTTGCCCACCCGGTCCGAAAAACTGTTTTTT. This chain connects TRBV15 to TRBJ1-4; D not certain. Germline V gene sequence: CDR1 LNHNV, CDR2 YYDKDF (reference sequence). The CDR3 is 16 residues long. V gave up 0 bases and J gave up 8 bases, with 16 bases separating them.

This chain joins TRBV7-9 and TRBJ2-1; a possible D gene is TRBD1 (5 bases). The CDR3 loop spans 15 amino acids. V lost 5 bases to trimming and J lost 7 bases, with 18 bases between them. CDR1 and CDR2 (germline): SEHNR, FQNEAQ (reference sequence). DNA for the CDR3: TGTGCCAGCAGCCCGCTGACCCAAGCAGGGAATGAGCAGTTCTTC. Its translation is CASSPLTQAGNEQFF.

The chain links TRBV7-8 to TRBJ2-5; D might be TRBD1 or TRBD2, each matching 5 bases. CDR1 is SGHVS and CDR2 is FQNEAQ in the germline V gene. This CDR3 region has 14 residues. The V end was cut by 3 bases, the J end by 2 bases, with 10 bases between. CDR3 amino acids: CASSFEWGQETQYF. CDR3 bases: TGTGCCAGCAGCTTTGAATGGGGGCAAGAGACCCAGTACTTC.

V usage is TRBV19 and J usage is TRBJ1-5; TRBD1 matches at 8 bases. Germline V lookup: CDR1 LNHDA, CDR2 SQIVND (reference sequence). This CDR3 is built from 14 residues. Trimming at V came to 4 bases and at J to 9 bases, leaving 8 bases not matched to a gene. CDR3 protein: CASSNLGQVGPQHF. DNA of the CDR3: TGTGCCAGTAGTAATTTGGGACAGGTCGGGCCCCAGCATTTT.

This clone came up once. J is TRBJ2-2 and V is TRBV10-1, with 10 nucleotides matching TRBD2. The CDR3 is 15 amino acids. Germline loops: CDR1 WNHNN, CDR2 SYGVQD (reference sequence). V lost 5 bases and J lost 1; bases outside the gene matches: 1. The CDR3 spells CASSWTSGNTGELFF. CDR3 nucleotide sequence: TGCGCCAGCAGTTGGACTAGCGGGAACACCGGGGAGCTGTTTTTT.

This clone was seen just once. The chain recombines TRBV28 with TRBJ2-2; tentatively, D is TRBD1 (7 bases). Germline lookup yields CDR1 MDHEN and CDR2 SYDVKM. CDR3 length: 16 residues. V was pared by 2 bases and J by 2 bases, with 12 bases between. The chain's CDR3 is CASSLARGVNTGELFF. In DNA form, the CDR3 reads TGTGCCAGCAGTTTAGCCAGGGGGGTCAACACCGGGGAGCTGTTTTTT.

V is TRBV5-1 and J is TRBJ1-2, with TRBD1 matching 9 bases. CDR1 is SGHRS and CDR2 is YFSETQ in the germline V gene. The CDR3 is made up of 15 amino acids. The junction had 5 bases not matched to a gene; V was cut back by 0 bases and J by 5 bases. CDR3 in DNA: TGCGCCAGCAGCTTGGACAGGGGGCGAGGGTATGGCTACACCTTC. Translation: CASSLDRGRGYGYTF.

The chain couples TRBV27 to TRBJ2-3, with 10 bases that match TRBD1. CDR3 length: 15 residues. Germline CDR1 and CDR2: MNHEY and SMNVEV (reference sequence). The ends lost 3 bases at V and 5 bases at J; junction bases unmatched: 5. CDR3 residues: CASSFRQGAVDTQYF. The CDR3 DNA reads TGTGCCAGCAGTTTCCGACAGGGGGCTGTAGATACGCAGTATTTT.

This clone was found a few times. The chain has TRBV6-4 and TRBJ2-1; 8 bases agree with TRBD1. Losses at the gene ends were 4 bases for V and 3 bases for J; bases not matched to a gene: 8. The germline V gene encodes CDR1 MRHNA and CDR2 SNTAGT. This CDR3 has 16 residues. CDR3: CASSAQTGVGYNEQFF. The DNA for the CDR3 is TGTGCCAGCAGTGCCCAGACAGGGGTGGGCTACAATGAGCAGTTCTTC.

This clone has just one count. This chain uses TRBV7-2 with TRBJ2-7; 13 bases align to TRBD2. CDR1 and CDR2 from the germline V gene are SGHTA and FQGNSA. The CDR3 totals 18 residues. With V trimmed by 2 bases and J by 2 bases, 9 bases remained unmatched. This chain's CDR3 is CASSLFRTSGSVTYEQYF. For the CDR3, the DNA is TGTGCCAGCAGCTTATTTCGGACTAGCGGGAGTGTTACCTACGAGCAGTACTTC.

The V call is TRBV27, the J call TRBJ2-1, with 10 bases aligning to TRBD2. CDR1 is MNHEY, CDR2 SMNVEV, per germline (reference sequence). This CDR3 is built from 17 residues. The V gene end was trimmed by 0 bases and the J gene end by 7 bases; junction bases not matched to a gene: 9. The CDR3 DNA reads as TGTGCCAGCAGTTTATCGAGGACTAGCGGACCCCCGAATGAGCAGTTCTTC. Translating it yields CASSLSRTSGPPNEQFF.

The chain joins TRBV2 to TRBJ2-2, with 11 bases lining up with TRBD2. From germline, CDR1 is SNHLY and CDR2 FYNNEI. The CDR3 has 15 amino acids. V was clipped by 6 bases and J by 7 bases; unmatched bases: 7. CDR3 DNA: TGTGCCAGCAGGAGACTAGCGGGACAGATCGGGGAGCTGTTTTTT. Encoded protein: CASRRLAGQIGELFF. Complete variable domain (other parts from reference TRBV2 and TRBJ2-2): EPEVTQTPSHQVTQMGQEVILRCVPISNHLYFYWYRQILGQKVEFLVSFYNNEISEKSEIFDDQFSVERPDGSNFTLKIRSTKLEDSAMYFCASRRLAGQIGELFFGEGSRLTVL.

The chain joins TRBV5-1 to TRBJ1-3; possible D gene TRBD1, 5 bases. Germline assignment: CDR1 SGHRS and CDR2 YFSETQ. The germline V and J ends were trimmed by 1 base and 1 base, with 6 bases remaining between them. The length of the CDR3 is 14 residues. The CDR3 DNA sequence: TGCGCCAGCAGCTTGCGGGGGTCTGGAAACACCATATATTTT. Its translation: CASSLRGSGNTIYF.

The V and J genes are TRBV13 and TRBJ2-7; D remains unclear. The V gene's germline CDR1 is PRHDT and CDR2 FYEKMQ (reference sequence). Trimming pared 2 bases from V and 2 bases from J, leaving 13 bases between. The CDR3 extends over 15 amino acids. CDR3 region: CASSLTALSPYEQYF. The DNA of the CDR3 is TGTGCCAGCAGCTTAACAGCCTTATCTCCCTACGAGCAGTACTTC.